This T cell receptor beta chain was recorded in a study of cytomegalovirus exposure and HLA in healthy donors (dated by TCRdb to about 2017). Regarding the complete study: According to an earlier analysis of around 600 of the donors, some 180 million T cells yielded 120 million or so unique TCR beta sequences and approximately 300 Gb of sequence data. Rather than using new phenotypic data, the later analysis identified candidate immune exposures from TCR beta sequences and from how often those sequences occurred across donors. Genome-wide SNP genotypes for about 65% of the 666 donors were used in a later genetic analysis, which treated that subset as a discovery cohort. Besides the first cohort of under 700 subjects, a separate validation cohort made up of roughly 120 different subjects was used. All discovery cohort repertoires had been generated on a single sequencing platform. Typing coverage differed by locus: A, B, C, DRB1 and DQB1 were typed in roughly 620-640 donors, DQA1 in around 500, DPA1 in 600 to 610, and DPB1 in 400 to 490. The study used immunosequencing to profile the T cell repertoires of about 670 subjects and linked those repertoires to cytomegalovirus serostatus. Roughly five DR-DQ haplotypes were handled as single units for association and clustering, since linkage in the cohort was strong. In a later analysis, previously published TCR beta repertoires from some 640 donors were re-analyzed and high-resolution HLA genotyping was added so that TCR occurrence patterns could be studied. The aim of the study was to test whether cataloging public T cell receptors could identify signatures of past pathogen exposure. High-throughput TCR immunosequencing, statistical association of individual TCRs with disease status, and machine learning were combined to predict cytomegalovirus infection status. Among 300 to 500 genotyped donors of the cohort, an average of around 250,000 unique TCR beta nucleotide sequences was sequenced per donor, of which approximately 19% were non-productive. Of the 300 to 500 genotyped donors, over 80% were placed in the genetic ancestry cluster associated with self-reported Caucasian donors. Class I and class II HLA loci were covered by the typing at four-digit resolution. Approximately 310 gigabases of sequencing data and approximately 80 million unique TCR sequences were included in an early release covering around 600 HLA-typed donors. Donor age, sex, ethnicity and CMV serostatus were compiled together with the repertoire data. An earlier analysis of about 620 of the donors applied high-throughput TCR beta sequencing to assess whether each TCR beta V gene segment acted as functional or pseudogenic. Summary of the overall study and its limitations: A later genetic analysis reported fewer N-insertions in productive TCRs among donors in an Asian-associated ancestry cluster than the roughly 670-donor mean. For the cohort, immune exposure information was limited to CMV serostatus. HLA typing was unavailable for some donors at each locus, so association tests used only the typed subset. Three of the identified cytomegalovirus-associated TCR beta chains were confirmed in vitro to be specific for cytomegalovirus antigens. Compared with equally common non-associated chains, HLA-associated TCR beta chains in a later analysis were more clonally expanded and had lower generation probabilities. The study listed approximately 150 TCR beta chains as associated with cytomegalovirus. In a later analysis, most CMV-associated TCR beta chains were found to appear HLA-restricted, with HLA associations seemingly driven largely by CMV exposure. Sequencing depth was assumed to be roughly uniform across donors in the presence/absence analyses, though that assumption may not hold. A cluster of highly shared sequence variants was judged likely to be a technical artifact of the sequencing pipeline. A further reported finding was that TCR beta sequences accurately predicted the HLA-A and HLA-B alleles for most subjects in the first cohort. A later analysis reported that several top co-occurrence clusters appeared linked to parvovirus B19, influenza, CMV and Epstein-Barr virus. A later analysis associated 17,000 or so TCR beta sequences with specific HLA alleles at a false discovery rate of 0.05. It was suggested by the authors that the approach could potentially be generalized to other disease states and immunological phenotypes. While some public TCRs were present in many individuals, most TCR sequences turned up only very rarely across donors. Cytomegalovirus status was reported to be diagnosed by the classifier with high specificity and sensitivity in both the original and validation cohorts. Over 15 rarely observed V segments, including chromosome 9 orphons, were excluded from the earlier analysis of about 610 of the donors because counts were too low. Only TCR beta chains were sequenced in this cohort, and the absence of alpha or paired-chain data limited detectable features. In a later analysis, the rate of TCR association differed among HLA loci, with DRB1 alleles having the most associated TCRs and HLA-C alleles having the fewest. Linkage disequilibrium might explain the correlated functional status among segregating V segments, but an unknown experimental factor could not be excluded. The 87-base-pair reads could not distinguish some IMGT-functional V segments, including TRBV6-2 and TRBV6-3, so those segments were excluded. In an earlier analysis of 587 of the donors, most TCR beta V segments appeared in productive rearrangements about 87% or about 30% of the time, broadly matching IMGT annotations. When HLA alleles, especially DR and DQ, strongly co-occurred, attributing TCR associations to individual alleles was difficult. In a later genetic analysis, a missense DCLRE1C variant was associated with V-gene and J-gene trimming of TCR beta chains, and the association was replicated in an independent cohort.

The cohort consisted of hundreds of healthy bone marrow donors. At the time of sampling, every cohort member was nominally healthy, though immune exposures that went unrecorded were likely present. The donor tested CMV seronegative and was one of the 352 seronegative cohort members. A peripheral blood sample was collected from each donor, and TCR beta sequencing was performed on peripheral blood mononuclear cells. Genomic DNA was extracted from the blood cell samples with the Qiagen DNeasy Blood Extraction Kit. Libraries were constructed by the immunoSEQ multiplex PCR assay. For the multiplex PCR, a mixture combining 60 forward primers for TCR Vbeta segments and 13 reverse primers for TCR Jbeta segments was used. Amplification of the CDR3 region of rearranged TCR beta genes was performed with a multiplex PCR assay on genomic DNA. Amplified TCR beta libraries were sequenced as 87-base-pair reads on the Illumina HiSeq System. Per the original workflow: A later analysis counted 75 million to 100 million unique TCR beta chains across the 600 to 850 repertoires, and about 10 million of these chains were shared by at least two donors. Raw reads were error-corrected and collapsed into unique sequences by a nearest-neighbor algorithm in which closely related sequences were merged to remove PCR and sequencing errors. V, D and J gene segments were assigned by aligning CDR3 sequences to IMGT reference sequences. For a sequence to be retained, a match of at least six nucleotides to both a V gene segment and a J gene segment was required. A rearrangement counted as productive if the CDR3 had no stop codons and remained in frame with V and J, and every other rearrangement counted as non-productive. Following IMGT convention, CDR3 was defined as the stretch from the second conserved V-encoded cysteine to the conserved J-encoded phenylalanine. Sequences without an unambiguous match to a single V gene segment were excluded from the earlier analysis of over 500 of the donors. In an earlier analysis of several hundred of the donors, a V segment was called functional when productive rearrangements were above 56.7%, and segregating when the standard deviation between donors exceeded 5%. A statistical classification framework was built for diagnosing cytomegalovirus status from the catalog of TCR beta chain sequences. In a later analysis, TCR nucleotide sequences were compared against IMGT/GENE-DB human TR gene sequences so that V and J genes could be assigned. A later analysis assigned CDR3 sequences and most-parsimonious VDJ recombination scenarios with the TCRdist pipeline. In a later analysis, each TCR beta chain was defined by its CDR3 amino acid sequence together with its V-gene family, and reads lacking a unique V-gene family were excluded. To address suspected cross-contamination and a sequencing artifact, a later analysis removed around 590 highly shared, low-generation-probability nucleotide sequences. In a later analysis, a clonal expansion index for each public chain was calculated from normalized within-repertoire ranks of inferred template counts. Generation probabilities in a later analysis came from a VDJ recombination model fitted to out-of-frame rearrangements, and those results were checked against IGoR. In a later analysis, hypergeometric tests were used to score TCR-TCR, TCR-HLA and TCR-CMV co-occurrence, with a repertoire-size bias correction applied to TCR pairs. In a later analysis, false discovery rates were estimated by permuting HLA or CMV assignments 20 times. In a later analysis, co-occurring TCRs were grouped with DBSCAN, and TCRdist sequence similarity was added when clustering was performed within HLA-allele-positive subsets. For co-occurrence clustering, repertoires with fewer than 30,000 or more than 120,000 public chains were excluded, along with 5 or 6 repertoires with anomalous nucleotide sharing. TCRdb took over this immuneACCESS table, retaining in-frame rearrangements with V and J assigned. Such tables are incomplete; in checked studies, under half of the missing clones stem from an unresolved V gene, and the remainder is unexplained. For V, J and clone size, that table is used; D and trimming come from the DNA. The sample table holds more than 100,000 clones, of which 80% were seen once. The top ten clones comprise 1% of the sample.

Reading the germline V gene (reference sequence) gives CDR1 SEHNR and CDR2 FQNEAQ. Relative to germline, V is 5 bases shorter and J is 3 bases shorter, with 14 bases between their ends. Counted from cysteine to phenylalanine, this CDR3 has 14 amino acids. The retained sequence is limited to the CDR3, 42 bases, with the frame set at the first base. On this clone itself: Its specific antigen is unknown. No clone much larger than this one lies a single base away; base qualities are absent.

The chain is assembled from TRBV7-9 and TRBJ2-7; 6 matching bases give a weak D call of TRBD1. Sequencing input: PBMCs. This sequence originates from a man aged 35-49 years in good health and CMV-seronegative. The CDR3 region: CASSQGQGLYEQYF. Read as DNA, the sequence is TGTGCCAGCAGCCAGGGGCAGGGCCTCTACGAGCAGTACTTC. Supplemented by the reference TRBV7-9 and TRBJ2-7 proteins around the CDR3, the complete variable domain is DTGVSQNPRHKITKRGQNVTFRCDPISEHNRLYWYRQTLGQGPEFLTYFQNEAQLEKSRLLSDRFSAERPKGSFSTLEIQRTEQGDSAMYLCASSQGQGLYEQYFGPGTRLTVT.